These 11 T cell receptor beta chains came from one sample sequenced in a study of cytomegalovirus exposure and HLA in healthy donors (dated by TCRdb to about 2017). The protocol used for the library was the immunoSEQ multiplex PCR assay. For the multiplex PCR, a mixture combining 60 forward primers for TCR Vbeta segments and 13 reverse primers for TCR Jbeta segments was used. In TCRdb, the immuneACCESS table is reduced to in-frame sequences with V and J assigned. These tables do not hold every clone; where another copy was compared, an unresolved V gene accounts for under half, and the others remain unexplained. A total of over 150,000 clones appear in this sample, around 80% of them only once. The leading ten clones occupy approximately 1.2% of the sample. Material: PBMCs. The receptors derive from a girl aged 2 to 10 in good health and CMV-seropositive.

The rearrangement joins TRBV7-2 to TRBJ1-2, with D perhaps TRBD1 (6 bases). V was cut by 1 base and J by 6 bases, with 9 bases left in between. The CDR3 contains 13 residues. Germline-derived CDR1 and CDR2 are SGHTA and FQGNSA. CDR3 nucleotide sequence: TGTGCCAGCAGCTTAGGGGACACCAATGGCTACACCTTC. It translates to CASSLGDTNGYTF.

This chain uses TRBV14 with TRBJ1-1, with D possibly matching TRBD1 (5 bases). CDR1 SGHDN and CDR2 FVKESK come from the germline V gene. V was shortened by 0 bases and J by 4 bases, with 12 bases between the two germline ends. This CDR3 comprises 15 residues. CDR3 protein: CASSQDYGGGTEAFF. CDR3 sequence (DNA): TGTGCCAGCAGCCAAGATTACGGGGGAGGCACTGAAGCTTTCTTT.

The V call is TRBV6-5, the J call TRBJ2-3; 14 bases fit TRBD2. CDR3 length: 14 amino acids. Trimming cost V 8 bases and J 3 bases; bases outside gene matches: 1. Germline V lookup: CDR1 MNHEY, CDR2 SVGAGI. The CDR3 region has the DNA TGTGCCAGCGGGACTAGCGGGAGAACAGATACGCAGTATTTT. It codes for CASGTSGRTDTQYF.

This chain uses TRBV19 with TRBJ2-7, with 8 bases lining up with TRBD1. The ends lost 5 bases at V and 0 bases at J; junction bases unmatched: 6. The CDR3 covers 15 residues. CDR1 and CDR2 from the germline V gene are LNHDA and SQIVND (reference sequence). The chain's CDR3 is CASSRGGQGSYEQYF. The CDR3 DNA follows: TGTGCCAGTAGTCGGGGAGGACAGGGCTCCTACGAGCAGTACTTC.

This clone was recorded a few times. This rearrangement joins TRBV6-5 to TRBJ2-2, with TRBD2 as a possible D gene (6 bases). Germline V gene sequence: CDR1 MNHEY, CDR2 SVGAGI. The CDR3 contains 14 residues. The V end lost 6 bases, the J end lost 2 bases, and 10 bases lay between the germline ends. The CDR3 DNA is TGTGCCAGCAGAACTAGCCTTAACACCGGGGAGCTGTTTTTT. This encodes CASRTSLNTGELFF.

This clone has just a few counts. This chain uses TRBV5-1 with TRBJ2-5, with TRBD2 identical over 7 bases. Trimming cost V 6 bases and J 11 bases; bases outside gene matches: 16. This CDR3 is built from 14 residues. Germline V gene data show CDR1 as SGHRS and CDR2 as YFSETQ. The CDR3 DNA reads TGCGCCAGCACCTCTAGCGGCGCGGGTTTGGAGCAGTACTTC. Protein product: CASTSSGAGLEQYF.

The gene calls are TRBV25-1 and TRBJ1-3; tentatively, D is TRBD1 (5 bases). Trimming took 3 bases from V and 0 from J, leaving 12 bases between them. Germline CDR1 and CDR2: MGHDK and SYGVNS. The CDR3 length is 16 residues. The CDR3 protein is CASSDHQGSSGNTIYF. The CDR3 DNA reads TGTGCCAGCAGTGATCATCAGGGCAGCTCTGGAAACACCATATATTTT.

The J gene is TRBJ2-3, the V gene TRBV5-8; D is unclear. The CDR3 length is 16 residues. Germline CDR1 reads SGHTS; CDR2 reads YDEGEE. The V end was cut by 0 bases, the J end by 2 bases, with 13 bases between. CDR3 coding DNA: TGTGCCAGCAGCTTGGTTCAGGTCAAGAACACAGATACGCAGTATTTT. This translates into CASSLVQVKNTDTQYF.

The rearrangement joins TRBV28 to TRBJ1-1, with 11 bases lining up with TRBD1. The trim removed 6 bases at V and 5 bases at J, leaving 5 bases unmatched. Germline V CDR1 and CDR2: MDHEN, SYDVKM. The CDR3 consists of 14 residues. The CDR3 nucleotides are TGTGCCAGCAGCTCCGGGACAGGGGGGACTGAAGCTTTCTTT. It specifies CASSSGTGGTEAFF.

V is TRBV28 and J is TRBJ2-3; a weak D match, TRBD2 (5 bases). The germline CDR1 and CDR2 sequences are MDHEN and SYDVKM. This CDR3 contains 15 residues. Trimming pared 4 bases from V and 4 bases from J, leaving 15 bases between. CDR3 protein: CASSSPRELADTQYF. The CDR3 DNA follows: TGTGCCAGCAGTTCCCCTAGGGAGTTGGCAGATACGCAGTATTTT.

J is TRBJ1-1 and V is TRBV10-1; no definite D call. The germline V and J ends were trimmed by 3 bases and 11 bases, with 13 bases remaining between them. The CDR3 runs to 12 residues. CDR1 WNHNN and CDR2 SYGVQD come from the germline V gene (reference sequence). The CDR3 loop is CASSEGVRLAFF. The CDR3 coding sequence is TGCGCCAGCAGTGAAGGAGTAAGACTGGCTTTCTTT.